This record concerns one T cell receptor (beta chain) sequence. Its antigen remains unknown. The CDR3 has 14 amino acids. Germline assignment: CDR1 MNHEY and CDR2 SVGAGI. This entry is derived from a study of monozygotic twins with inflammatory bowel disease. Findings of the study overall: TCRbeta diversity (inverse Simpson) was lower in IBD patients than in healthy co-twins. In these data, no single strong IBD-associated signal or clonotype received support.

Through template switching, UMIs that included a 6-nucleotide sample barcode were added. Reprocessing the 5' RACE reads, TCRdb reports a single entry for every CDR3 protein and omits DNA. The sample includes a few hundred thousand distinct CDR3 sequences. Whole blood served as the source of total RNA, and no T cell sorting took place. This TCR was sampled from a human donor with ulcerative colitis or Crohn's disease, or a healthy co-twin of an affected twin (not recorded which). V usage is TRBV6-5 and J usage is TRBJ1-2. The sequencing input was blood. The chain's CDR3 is CASSYSEGLGGYTF.